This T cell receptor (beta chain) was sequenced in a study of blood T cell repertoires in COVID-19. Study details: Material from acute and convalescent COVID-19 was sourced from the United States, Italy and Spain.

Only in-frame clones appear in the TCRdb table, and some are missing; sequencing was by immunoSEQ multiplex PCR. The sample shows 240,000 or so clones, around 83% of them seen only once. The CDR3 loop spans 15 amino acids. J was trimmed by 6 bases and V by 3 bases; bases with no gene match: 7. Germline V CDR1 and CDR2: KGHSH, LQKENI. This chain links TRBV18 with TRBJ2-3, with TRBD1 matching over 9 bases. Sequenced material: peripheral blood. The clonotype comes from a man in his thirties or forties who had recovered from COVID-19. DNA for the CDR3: TGTGCCAGCTCACCGACAGGGGGGTCGCCTGATACGCAGTATTTT. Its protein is CASSPTGGSPDTQYF. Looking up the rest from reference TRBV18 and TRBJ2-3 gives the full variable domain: NAGVMQNPRHLVRRRGQEARLRCSPMKGHSHVYWYRQLPEEGLKFMVYLQKENIIDESGMPKERFSAEFPKEGPSILRIQQVVRGDSAAYFCASSPTGGSPDTQYFGPGTRLTVL.